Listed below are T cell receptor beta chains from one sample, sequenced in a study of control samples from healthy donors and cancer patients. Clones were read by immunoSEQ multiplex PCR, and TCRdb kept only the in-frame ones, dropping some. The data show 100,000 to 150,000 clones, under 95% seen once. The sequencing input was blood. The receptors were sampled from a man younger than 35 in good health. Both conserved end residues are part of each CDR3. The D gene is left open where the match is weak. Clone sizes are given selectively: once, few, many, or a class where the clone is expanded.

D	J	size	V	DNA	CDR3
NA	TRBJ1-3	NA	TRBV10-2	TGCGCCAGCAGTGAGGGGCGCTCTGGAAACACCATATATTTT	CASSEGRSGNTIYF
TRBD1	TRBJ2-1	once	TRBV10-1	TGCGCCAGCAGTGATGGGACAGCAAGGTTAGGGGAGCAGTTCTTC	CASSDGTARLGEQFF
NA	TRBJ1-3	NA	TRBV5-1	TGCGCCAGCAGCTTGGAGAGCCAGGGAAACACCATATATTTT	CASSLESQGNTIYF
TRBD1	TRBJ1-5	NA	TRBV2	TGTGCCAGCGACCGACAGGGCGGGCAGCCCCAGCATTTT	CASDRQGGQPQHF
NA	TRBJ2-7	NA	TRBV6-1	TGTGCCAGCAGTGAACTCACCTTCGGCACCTACGAGCAGTACTTC	CASSELTFGTYEQYF
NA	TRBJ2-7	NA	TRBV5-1	TGCGCCAGCAGCTTGGCCAGGGACACCCTCATCTACGAGCAGTACTTC	CASSLARDTLIYEQYF
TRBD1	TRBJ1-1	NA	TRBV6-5	TGTGCCAGCGGCGACAGGGTAAGCACTGAAGCTTTCTTT	CASGDRVSTEAFF
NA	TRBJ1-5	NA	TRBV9	TGTGCCAGCAGCCCGGAGGGGACGAGCAATCAGCCCCAGCATTTT	CASSPEGTSNQPQHF
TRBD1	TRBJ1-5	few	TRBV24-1	TGTGCCACCGGGACAGGGGATAGCAATCAGCCCCAGCATTTT	CATGTGDSNQPQHF
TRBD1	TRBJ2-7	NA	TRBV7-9	TGTGCCAGCAGCTTAGGTCAGGGGGACGAGCAGTACTTC	CASSLGQGDEQYF
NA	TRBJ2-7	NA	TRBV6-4	TGTGCCAGCAGTGACCCCCCCCACCTCTCAGAGGCCTACGAGCAGTACTTC	CASSDPPHLSEAYEQYF
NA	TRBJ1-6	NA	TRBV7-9	TGTGCCAGCAGCGCAGCAGACTCACCCCTCCACTTT	CASSAADSPLHF
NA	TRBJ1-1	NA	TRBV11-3	TGTGCCAGCAGCTTGGAACTGAACACTGAAGCTTTCTTT	CASSLELNTEAFF
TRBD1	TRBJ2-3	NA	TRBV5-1	TGCGCCAGCAGCTTCTGGACAGGGGGCGTCGCAGATACGCAGTATTTT	CASSFWTGGVADTQYF
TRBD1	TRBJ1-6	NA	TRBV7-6	TGTGCCAGCAGCCCCTCCTCCCGGGACAGGACTTATTCACCCCTCCACTTT	CASSPSSRDRTYSPLHF
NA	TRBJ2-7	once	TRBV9	TGTGCCAGCAGCGCCGGCCAGGGACTCGACGAGCAGTACTTC	CASSAGQGLDEQYF
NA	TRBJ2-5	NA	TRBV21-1	TGTGCCAGCAGCAAAGGAGCGGGGGGCCGAGAGACCCAGTACTTC	CASSKGAGGRETQYF
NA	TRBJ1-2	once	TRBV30	TGTGCCTGGATAAGGGCAGGCGAAATGCCTAACTATGGCTACACCTTC	CAWIRAGEMPNYGYTF
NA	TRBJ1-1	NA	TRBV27	TGTGCCAGCAGCCCACACCCCCAGGGGAGGAACACTGAAGCTTTCTTT	CASSPHPQGRNTEAFF
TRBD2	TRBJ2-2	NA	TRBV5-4	TGTGCCAGCAGCCCCCCACGAGCGGGGGGGCCAACCGGGGAGCTGTTTTTT	CASSPPRAGGPTGELFF
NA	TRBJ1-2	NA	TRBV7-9	TGTGCCAGCAGCCAGGGGTCTGGCTACACCTTC	CASSQGSGYTF
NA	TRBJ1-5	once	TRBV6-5	TGTGCCACGGTCCTCTCTAGCAATCAGCCCCAGCATTTT	CATVLSSNQPQHF
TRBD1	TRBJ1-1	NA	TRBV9	TGTGCCAGCAGCGGCAGGGGGCTGGGGACTGAAGCTTTCTTT	CASSGRGLGTEAFF